The sample holds many counts of the clone carrying this T cell receptor (beta chain). Its matching antigen is unknown. RNA transcripts were the template for amplifying TCR beta CDR3 regions. Carried out on the TCR CDR3, a first-round RT-PCR used the HTBI primer set. One entry per CDR3 protein, called by TCRdb with MiXCR from the multiplex PCR reads. This table has hundreds of thousands of distinct CDR3 sequences, roughly 15% appearing once. The data were obtained in a study of T cells in Graves' hyperthyroidism and ophthalmopathy. Regarding the study as a whole: Most clonotypes expanded in thyroid above 0.001 were likewise present in blood.

The CDR3 is made up of 14 amino acids. The V and J ends lost 7 bases and 0 bases respectively, with 10 bases between them. Germline V gives CDR1 MDHEN, CDR2 SYDVKM. Uncontrolled infection, other autoimmune disease, pregnancy or lactation barred patients from enrollment. The sequence was collected from a woman aged 40 to 50 with Graves' ophthalmopathy. The J gene is TRBJ1-3, the V gene TRBV28, with D perhaps TRBD1 (5 bases). The sample taken for sequencing was blood. CDR3 in amino acids: CASMGGPSGNTIYF. CDR3 coding DNA: TGTGCCAGCATGGGGGGACCCTCTGGAAACACCATATATTTT.